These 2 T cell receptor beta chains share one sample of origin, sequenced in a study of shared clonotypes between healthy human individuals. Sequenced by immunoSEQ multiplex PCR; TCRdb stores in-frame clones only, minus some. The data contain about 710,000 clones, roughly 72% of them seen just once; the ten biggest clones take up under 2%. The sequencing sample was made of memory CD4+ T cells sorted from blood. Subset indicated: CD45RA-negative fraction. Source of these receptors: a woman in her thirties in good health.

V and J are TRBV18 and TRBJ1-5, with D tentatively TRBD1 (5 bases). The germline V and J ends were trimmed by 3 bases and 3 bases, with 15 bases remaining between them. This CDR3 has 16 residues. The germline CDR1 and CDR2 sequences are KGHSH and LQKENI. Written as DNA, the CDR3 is TGTGCCAGCTCACCGGGGAGGGGTTCTGACAATCAGCCCCAGCATTTT. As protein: CASSPGRGSDNQPQHF.

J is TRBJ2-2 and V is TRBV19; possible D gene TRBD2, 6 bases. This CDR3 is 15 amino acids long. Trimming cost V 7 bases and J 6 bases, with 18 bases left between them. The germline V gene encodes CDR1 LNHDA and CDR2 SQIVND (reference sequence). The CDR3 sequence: CASTGYSSGSGELFF. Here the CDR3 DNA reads TGTGCCAGTACGGGATATAGCAGCGGGTCCGGGGAGCTGTTTTTT.